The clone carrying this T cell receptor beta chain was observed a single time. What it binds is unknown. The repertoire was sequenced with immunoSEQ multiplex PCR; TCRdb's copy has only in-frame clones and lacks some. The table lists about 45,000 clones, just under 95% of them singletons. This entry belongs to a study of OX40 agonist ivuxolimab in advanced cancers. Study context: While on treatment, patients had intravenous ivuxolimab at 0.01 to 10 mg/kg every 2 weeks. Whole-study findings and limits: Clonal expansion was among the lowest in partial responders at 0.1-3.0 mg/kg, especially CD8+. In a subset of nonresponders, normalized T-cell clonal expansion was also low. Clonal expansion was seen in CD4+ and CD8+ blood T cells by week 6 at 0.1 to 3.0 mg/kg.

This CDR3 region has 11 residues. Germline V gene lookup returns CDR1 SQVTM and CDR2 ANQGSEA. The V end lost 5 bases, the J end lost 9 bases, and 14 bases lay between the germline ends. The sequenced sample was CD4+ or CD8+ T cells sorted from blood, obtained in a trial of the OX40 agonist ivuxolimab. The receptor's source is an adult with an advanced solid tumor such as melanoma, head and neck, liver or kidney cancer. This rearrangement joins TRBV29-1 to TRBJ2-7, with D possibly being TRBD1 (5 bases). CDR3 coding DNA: TGCAGCGTTATTGGGGCGCCGGGGCAGTACTTC. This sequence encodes CSVIGAPGQYF.